This TCR beta chain is from a study of T cell repertoires in cytomegalovirus infection. TCRdb re-called the reads with MiXCR, one entry per CDR3 protein. The sample has some 100,000 distinct CDR3 sequences; 20% to 30% are singletons. The sample holds a few counts of this clonotype. Germline values: CDR1 SGHDN, CDR2 FVKESK. Trimming took 4 bases from V and 1 from J, leaving 11 bases between them. The length of the CDR3 is 14 residues. The sequence derives from a human donor in good health (CMV status not recorded). Some clones in this sample may be carry-over from other donors' samples. The sequenced sample consisted of CD8+ T cells from PBMCs. V gene TRBV14 combines with J gene TRBJ2-7; TRBD2 is a possible D gene (6 bases). The CDR3 protein is CASSPVGLSYEQYF. CDR3 coding DNA: TGTGCCAGCAGCCCCGTGGGACTTTCCTACGAGCAGTACTTC.